The clone carrying this T cell receptor beta chain has only one observation. Its specificity is not known. A read error may account for a junction end that differs from germline. Measured with immunoSEQ multiplex PCR; TCRdb has only the in-frame clones, and not every one. Among about 140,000 clones listed, roughly nine tenths were seen once. The sample is drawn from a study of T cell responses to AZD1222 COVID-19 vaccine. Points from the study as a whole: Females outnumbered males among donors, who were mostly white British; clonal diversity was possibly underestimated. Vaccine-associated CD4 TCRs spanned spike, dominant at 160-218 and 743-854. Reportedly, nearly half of unique spike TCRs recognized epitopes outside B.1.351/B.1.1.7 mutations.

The germline V gene has CDR1 SSHAT and CDR2 FNYEAQ (reference sequence). There are 13 residues in the CDR3. The sequence was obtained from an adult who received the AZD1222 COVID-19 vaccine. The chain carries TRBV7-7 and TRBJ2-2; D gene uncertain. The sample was peripheral blood, taken 28 days after the second AZD1222 dose. CDR3 nucleotide sequence: TGTGCTAGCAGCCGCCGCGGCGCCGGGGAGCTGTTTTTT. This encodes CASSRRGAGELFF. Together with reference TRBV7-7 and TRBJ2-2, the CDR3 gives the full variable domain: GAGVSQSPRYKVTKRGQDVTLRCDPISSHATLYWYQQALGQGPEFLTYFNYEAQPDKSGLPSDRFSAERPEGSISTLTIQRTEQRDSAMYRCASSRRGAGELFFGEGSRLTVL.